The sequence of this TCR beta chain was determined in a study of blood T cells in healthy people across ages. Study at large: Template switching caught about one barcoded beta molecule for each two T cells. General observations from the study: Higher diversity, along with more naive CD4+ cells, distinguished long-lived donors from aged donors.

Together with a sample-barcoded 5' primer, a J-beta primer mix was included in a second PCR lasting about 7 to 12 cycles. TCRdb itself ran the 5' RACE reads through MiXCR, one entry per CDR3 protein. The table records about 780,000 distinct CDR3 sequences, 55% to 65% of them present only once. Germline V lookup: CDR1 MNHNS, CDR2 SASEGT. This CDR3 is built from 15 residues. V lost 5 bases to trimming and J lost 2 bases; unmatched junction nucleotides: 8. This clonotype was counted only a few times. Its target is not known. The clonotype comes from a man younger than 40 in good health. The sample consisted of blood. J is TRBJ1-2 and V is TRBV6-1; TRBD1 matches 7 bases. CDR3 loop: CASSLQRGGNYGYTF. In DNA form, the CDR3 reads TGTGCCAGCAGTCTCCAGCGAGGGGGCAACTATGGCTACACCTTC.